This entry features one TCR beta chain sequence. Germline CDR1 SGDLS, CDR2 YYNGEE. V lost 0 bases to trimming and J lost 4 bases, with 18 bases between them. The CDR3 is 17 amino acids. Some clones are missing from TCRdb's copy, which holds only in-frame ones; the method was immunoSEQ multiplex PCR. The sample shows about 150,000 clones, over 75% of them seen only once. The data belong to a study of blood T cell repertoires in COVID-19. This TCR came from a woman aged 35 to 49 with acute or convalescent COVID-19. The gene calls are TRBV9 and TRBJ2-3, with D maybe TRBD2 (7 bases). Material for sequencing was peripheral blood. This CDR3 reads CASSVGLLGGHSDTQYF. The DNA of the CDR3 is TGTGCCAGCAGCGTAGGACTTCTCGGGGGGCATTCAGATACGCAGTATTTT.